These 22 T cell receptor beta chains came from one sample sequenced in a study of shared clonotypes between healthy human individuals. Sequencing used immunoSEQ multiplex PCR; TCRdb keeps in-frame clones, though not all of them. The sample records fewer than 650,000 clones, roughly 79% being singletons. The material sequenced was PBMCs. The receptors come from a woman in her forties in good health. Some clones in this sample may be carry-over from other donors' samples.

The gene calls are TRBV11-2 and TRBJ2-7; D is possibly TRBD2 (5 bases). Trimming shortened V by 6 bases and J by 3 bases, and 15 bases separated the two germline ends. CDR3 size: 14 residues. CDR1 is SGHAT and CDR2 is FQNNGV in the germline V gene. In nucleotides, the CDR3 is TGTGCCAGCAGAAGACCGGGAAGGAGCTACGAGCAGTACTTC. Amino acids: CASRRPGRSYEQYF.

This chain uses TRBV5-1 with TRBJ2-4, with TRBD1 identical over 8 bases. Unmatched junction bases numbered 12, after V lost 4 bases and J lost 9 bases. The CDR3 runs 15 residues. The V gene's germline CDR1 is SGHRS and CDR2 YFSETQ. For the CDR3, the DNA is TGCGCCAGCAGCGGCGCACAGGGGGATGGGGCCATTCAGTACTTC. Translation gives CASSGAQGDGAIQYF.

The rearrangement uses TRBV5-1 and TRBJ2-2; D gene unclear. Looked up from germline, CDR1 is SGHRS and CDR2 is YFSETQ. Trimming pared 0 bases from V and 5 bases from J, leaving 5 bases between. The CDR3 is 13 amino acids. CDR3 amino acids: CASSLADTGELFF. DNA for the CDR3: TGCGCCAGCAGCTTGGCAGATACCGGGGAGCTGTTTTTT.

The CDR3 DNA reads TGTGCCAGCAGCCGCCATACCGGGACTAGCTACTCCTACGAGCAGTACTTC. It specifies CASSRHTGTSYSYEQYF. This rearrangement joins TRBV4-2 to TRBJ2-7; 9 nucleotides align to TRBD2. This CDR3 contains 17 residues. V trimming: 4 bases; J trimming: 0 bases; junction bases outside the gene matches: 10. The germline CDR1 and CDR2 sequences are LGHNA and YNFKEQ.

The rearrangement links TRBV28 to TRBJ2-7; the match to TRBD1 covers 8 bases. With V trimmed by 5 bases and J by 0 bases, 6 bases remained unmatched. The germline V gene encodes CDR1 MDHEN and CDR2 SYDVKM. The CDR3 is made up of 15 amino acids. CDR3 protein: CASSPRTGYSYEQYF. CDR3 in DNA: TGTGCCAGCAGTCCCAGGACAGGGTACTCCTACGAGCAGTACTTC.

The rearrangement links TRBV4-1 to TRBJ2-7; TRBD2 matches 7 bases. There are 15 residues in the CDR3. Germline assignment: CDR1 MGHRA and CDR2 YSYEKL. V shed 2 bases and J 2 bases; nucleotides not matched to a gene: 6. Here the CDR3 reads CASSQLTSSTYEQYF. The CDR3, as DNA: TGCGCCAGCAGCCAATTGACTAGCTCCACCTACGAGCAGTACTTC.

This CDR3 is CASRFTWHRQSPMTRAGELFF. CDR3 coding DNA: TGCGCCAGCAGATTCACCTGGCACCGACAGTCCCCGATGACGCGGGCCGGGGAGCTGTTTTTT. V and J are TRBV5-1 and TRBJ2-2; D may be TRBD1 or TRBD2 (5 bases each). The CDR3 is 21 residues long. The V end lost 5 bases, the J end lost 6 bases, and 35 bases lay between the germline ends. The germline V gene has CDR1 SGHRS and CDR2 YFSETQ.

V gene TRBV19 combines with J gene TRBJ2-5; 14 positions agree with TRBD2. The CDR3 is 15 amino acids. CDR1 LNHDA and CDR2 SQIVND come from the germline V gene (reference sequence). V trimming: 4 bases; J trimming: 11 bases; junction bases outside the gene matches: 9. The CDR3 region has the DNA TGTGCCAGTAGTACGGGACTAGCGGGAGCTCATGAGCAGTACTTC. Residues: CASSTGLAGAHEQYF.

This rearrangement joins TRBV4-2 to TRBJ2-3, with TRBD2 as a possible D gene (5 bases). The germline gives CDR1 LGHNA, CDR2 YNFKEQ. The CDR3 has 18 amino acids. Trimming shortened V by 0 bases and J by 4 bases, and 20 bases separated the two germline ends. CDR3 bases: TGTGCCAGCAGCCAAGACTGGCCCCTTAGCGTTGCGGCAGATACGCAGTATTTT. Encoded protein: CASSQDWPLSVAADTQYF.

J is TRBJ2-1 and V is TRBV11-2; D perhaps matches TRBD1 (5 bases). Germline V gene lookup returns CDR1 SGHAT and CDR2 FQNNGV. The CDR3 extends over 13 amino acids. V was clipped by 6 bases and J by 9 bases, with 15 bases between them. CDR3: CASRLRSQGEQFF. The CDR3 coding sequence is TGTGCCAGCAGGCTAAGGTCTCAGGGTGAGCAGTTCTTC. The variable domain in full, with the rest retrieved from reference TRBV11-2 and TRBJ2-1, is EAGVAQSPRYKIIEKRQSVAFWCNPISGHATLYWYQQILGQGPKLLIQFQNNGVVDDSQLPKDRFSAERLKGVDSTLKIQPAKLEDSAVYLCASRLRSQGEQFFGPGTRLTVL.

The rearrangement joins TRBV10-2 to TRBJ1-5; 7 bases are shared with TRBD1. This CDR3 comprises 13 residues. Germline CDR1 and CDR2: WSHSY and SAAADI. V shed 3 bases, J shed 6 bases, and the junction held 2 bases outside the gene matches. The CDR3 sequence: CASSDRGGQPQHF. The CDR3 DNA reads TGCGCCAGCAGTGACAGGGGGGGTCAGCCCCAGCATTTT.

Ten or more counts support this clone. This same CDR3 is encoded by further DNA sequences in the sample. This chain joins TRBV30 and TRBJ2-2, with 8 bases identical to TRBD2. The CDR3 has 15 residues. V shed 1 base, J shed 6 bases, and the junction held 7 bases outside the gene matches. CDR1 is GTSNPN, CDR2 SVGIG, per germline (reference sequence). CDR3 loop: CAWSGGLADPGELFF. The CDR3 bases are TGTGCCTGGAGTGGAGGACTAGCAGACCCCGGGGAGCTGTTTTTT.

The chain is built from TRBV4-2 and TRBJ1-1; tentative D call: TRBD1 (5 bases). The CDR3 runs to 15 residues. Germline V gives CDR1 LGHNA, CDR2 YNFKEQ. Trimming removed 3 bases from V and 11 bases from J, with 22 bases in between. The CDR3 DNA reads TGTGCCAGCAGCCAGAAGAGGGCCCTGGAGCAGGGCGCTTTCTTT. Amino acid sequence: CASSQKRALEQGAFF.

The chain couples TRBV7-8 to TRBJ2-7; perhaps TRBD1 as D (6 bases). From germline, CDR1 is SGHVS and CDR2 FQNEAQ. The CDR3 consists of 15 residues. V lost 5 bases to trimming and J lost 4 bases, with 18 bases between them. CDR3: CASSPPRGLSYEQYF. The CDR3 bases are TGTGCCAGCAGCCCGCCCAGGGGATTAAGTTACGAGCAGTACTTC. Based on the CDR3 plus reference TRBV7-8 and TRBJ2-7, the full variable domain is GAGVSQSPRYKVAKRGQDVALRCDPISGHVSLFWYQQALGQGPEFLTYFQNEAQLDKSGLPSDRFFAERPEGSVSTLKIQRTQQEDSAVYLCASSPPRGLSYEQYFGPGTRLTVT.

This clone was found a few times. The chain is built from TRBV27 and TRBJ2-1; 7 nucleotides agree with TRBD1. V shed 2 bases, J shed 6 bases, and the junction held 7 bases outside the gene matches. The CDR3 spans 15 residues. The V gene's germline CDR1 is MNHEY and CDR2 SMNVEV (reference sequence). The CDR3 protein is CASSLLGGKANEQFF. CDR3 bases: TGTGCCAGCAGTTTACTAGGGGGCAAAGCCAATGAGCAGTTCTTC.

The V gene is TRBV6-4, the J gene TRBJ2-1, with 7 bases matching TRBD2. This CDR3 contains 16 residues. V dropped 6 bases and J dropped 6; count of bases not matched to a gene: 14. The germline gives CDR1 MRHNA, CDR2 SNTAGT. In nucleotides, the CDR3 is TGTGCCAGCAGCCCTATTGGCGGGAGAGTGATCAATGAGCAGTTCTTC. This gives the protein CASSPIGGRVINEQFF.

The chain uses TRBV29-1 and TRBJ2-2, with D hard to call. V lost 3 bases and J 5 bases, leaving 10 bases between the germline ends. The CDR3 sequence is 13 residues long. Germline lookup yields CDR1 SQVTM and CDR2 ANQGSEA. The CDR3 is CSVDGLGTGELFF. The CDR3 DNA reads TGCAGCGTTGATGGCCTTGGGACCGGGGAGCTGTTTTTT.

This clone occurred many times. DNA for the CDR3: TGTGCCAGCAGTACCCTAGGGACGGCCAACTCTGGAAACACCATATATTTT. Translated: CASSTLGTANSGNTIYF. This chain uses TRBV4-2 with TRBJ1-3; TRBD1 is a possible D gene (5 bases). V dropped 6 bases and J dropped 0 bases, with 18 bases sitting between them. This CDR3 spans 17 amino acids. The germline gives CDR1 LGHNA, CDR2 YNFKEQ.

The chain recombines TRBV7-9 with TRBJ2-7; no clear D. From germline, CDR1 is SEHNR and CDR2 FQNEAQ (reference sequence). The CDR3 is 13 amino acids. The V and J ends lost 5 bases and 3 bases respectively, with 11 bases between them. CDR3 nucleotide sequence: TGTGCCAGCAGCCCCCCTTCCCACTACGAGCAGTACTTC. It specifies CASSPPSHYEQYF.

The V gene is TRBV30, the J gene TRBJ1-3; 10 nucleotides align to TRBD1. The germline V gene has CDR1 GTSNPN and CDR2 SVGIG (reference sequence). Unmatched junction bases numbered 11, after V lost 5 bases and J lost 1 base. This CDR3 has 17 amino acids. In DNA form, the CDR3 reads TGTGCCTGGGCTAAGGGACAGGGGATACGATCTGGAAACACCATATATTTT. Translated: CAWAKGQGIRSGNTIYF.

This clone showed up just a few times. The chain links TRBV27 to TRBJ1-5; no definite D call. The CDR3 spans 14 residues. The germline V gene has CDR1 MNHEY and CDR2 SMNVEV (reference sequence). Between the trimmed V and J ends, which lost 6 bases and 2 bases, there was a span of 11 bases. CDR3 region: CASSPLRGNQPQHF. CDR3 sequence (DNA): TGTGCCAGCAGCCCCCTCCGGGGCAATCAGCCCCAGCATTTT.

This rearrangement joins TRBV19 to TRBJ1-2; 7 nucleotides line up with TRBD1. The germline CDR1 and CDR2 sequences are LNHDA and SQIVND (reference sequence). The trim removed 4 bases at V and 0 bases at J, leaving 8 bases unmatched. The CDR3 is 16 amino acids. CDR3 sequence: CASSTGQFLTNYGYTF. For the CDR3, the DNA is TGTGCCAGTAGTACGGGACAGTTCCTTACTAACTATGGCTACACCTTC.